The clone carrying this T cell receptor beta chain was counted only a few times. The antigen is undetermined. The data were obtained in a study of cytomegalovirus exposure and HLA in healthy donors. About the research overall: Earlier sequencing of 150 million to 200 million T cells yielded roughly 100 million unique TCR beta sequences.

The study, taken as a whole, reports: Most of the TCR beta V segments (in an earlier analysis) were productive either about 87% or about 30% of the time. TCR beta V- and J-gene trimming was later associated with a missense DCLRE1C variant. In vitro confirmation showed three CMV-associated chains to be CMV antigen specific.

The PCR employed 60 Vbeta primers together with 13 Jbeta primers. Clones were read by immunoSEQ multiplex PCR, and TCRdb kept only the in-frame ones, dropping some. This table has fewer than 100,000 clones, 70% to 80% appearing once. The sequence derives from a female donor in good health and CMV-seronegative. Sequenced material: PBMCs.

The CDR3 nucleotides read TGTGCCAGCAGCTTGGCCAGGCGGGACAGGAACTATGGCTACACCTTC. Its protein is CASSLARRDRNYGYTF. The V and J genes are TRBV5-4 and TRBJ1-2; 8 bases fit TRBD1. This CDR3 has 16 residues. The germline CDR1 and CDR2 sequences are SGHNT and YYREEE (reference sequence). V shed 0 bases, J shed 2 bases, and the junction held 6 bases outside the gene matches.